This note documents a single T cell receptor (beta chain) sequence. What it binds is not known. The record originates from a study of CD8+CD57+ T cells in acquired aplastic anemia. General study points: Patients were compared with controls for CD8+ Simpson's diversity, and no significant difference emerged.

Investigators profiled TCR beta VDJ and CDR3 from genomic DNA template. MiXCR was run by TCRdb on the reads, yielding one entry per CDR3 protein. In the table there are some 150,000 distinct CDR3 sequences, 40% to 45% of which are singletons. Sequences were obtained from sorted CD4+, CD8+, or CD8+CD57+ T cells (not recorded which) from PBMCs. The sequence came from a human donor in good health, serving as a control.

Written as DNA, the CDR3 is TGCGCCAGCAGCTTTTTTTCCGTCTGGGGACAGGATCATGCAGATACGCAGTATTTT. Protein product: CASSFFSVWGQDHADTQYF. The rearrangement uses TRBV5-1 and TRBJ2-3, with TRBD1 matching 8 bases. Trimming at V came to 2 bases and at J to 4 bases, leaving 18 bases not matched to a gene. Germline assignment: CDR1 SGHRS and CDR2 YFSETQ. The CDR3 runs 19 residues.